The 32 T cell receptor beta chains below all came from one sample that was sequenced in a study of T cells in Graves' hyperthyroidism and ophthalmopathy. Regions amplified from RNA transcripts were the TCR beta CDR3 regions. TCR CDR3 underwent first-round RT-PCR with the HTBI primer set. TCRdb recomputed calls from the multiplex PCR reads with MiXCR, one row per CDR3 protein. The repertoire holds a few hundred thousand distinct CDR3 sequences, with around 19% as singletons. The sequenced sample consisted of blood. The receptors originated from a man aged 35-49 years with Graves' hyperthyroidism.

This clonotype has at least ten counts. This chain connects TRBV27 to TRBJ1-2, with a tentative D call TRBD1 (5 bases). CDR3 size: 14 residues. CDR1 and CDR2 (germline): MNHEY, SMNVEV (reference sequence). V lost 2 bases and J lost 5, with 12 bases in between. CDR3 DNA: TGTGCCAGCAGTTTACGGGGGAATCGGTATGGCTACACCTTC. It translates to CASSLRGNRYGYTF.

This clonotype occurred many times. The genes are TRBV12-3 or TRBV12-4 and TRBJ2-7; a possible D gene is TRBD1 (6 bases). The CDR3 spans 18 residues. V lost 4 bases, J lost 0 bases, and 22 bases lay in between. CDR3 nucleotide sequence: TGTGCCAGCAGTTACGGACAGACATGGGAGTTAAGCTCCTACGAGCAGTACTTC. Its translation is CASSYGQTWELSSYEQYF.

This clonotype was detected ten times or more. V gene TRBV18 combines with J gene TRBJ2-1, with 12 bases identical to TRBD1. Germline CDR1 and CDR2: KGHSH and LQKENI. CDR3 length: 15 amino acids. Trimming removed 6 bases from V and 4 bases from J; junction bases left unmatched: 4. CDR3 DNA sequence: TGTGCCAGCTCCCCGGGACAGGGGGCGTACAATGAGCAGTTCTTC. Translated, it gives CASSPGQGAYNEQFF.

A few counts support this clonotype. The CDR3 reads CASSMGQGAAEQYF. In DNA, the CDR3 is TGCGCCAGCAGCATGGGACAGGGGGCAGCCGAGCAGTACTTC. The rearrangement uses TRBV5-1 and TRBJ2-7, with 12 positions matching TRBD1. V was pared by 4 bases and J by 6 bases, with 5 bases of the junction left unmatched. The CDR3 covers 14 residues. The germline V gene encodes CDR1 SGHRS and CDR2 YFSETQ. Complete variable domain (other parts from reference TRBV5-1 and TRBJ2-7): KAGVTQTPRYLIKTRGQQVTLSCSPISGHRSVSWYQQTPGQGLQFLFEYFSETQRNKGNFPGRFSGRQFSNSRSEMNVSTLELGDSALYLCASSMGQGAAEQYFGPGTRLTVT.

This clonotype appeared many times. The V and J genes are TRBV5-5 and TRBJ2-5, with 8 bases fitting TRBD1. CDR3 length equals 14 residues. Germline V CDR1 and CDR2: SGHKS, YYEKEE (reference sequence). Trimming cost V 0 bases and J 7 bases; bases outside gene matches: 5. DNA for the CDR3: TGTGCCAGCAGCTTGGAGGGACAGGTGGGGACCCAGTACTTC. This sequence encodes CASSLEGQVGTQYF.

This clonotype came up many times. Here the CDR3 DNA reads TGTGCCAGCATGTCATGGCGGACAGTGATCACTGAAGCTTTCTTT. Protein sequence: CASMSWRTVITEAFF. This chain joins TRBV27 and TRBJ1-1; weak D call: TRBD1 (6 bases). V was clipped by 7 bases and J by 4 bases, with 19 bases between them. The V gene's germline CDR1 is MNHEY and CDR2 SMNVEV (reference sequence). The length of the CDR3 is 15 residues.

The chain employs TRBV7-9 and TRBJ1-1; D gene uncertain. V lost 2 bases and J 11 bases, leaving 15 bases between the germline ends. From germline, CDR1 is SEHNR and CDR2 FQNEAQ (reference sequence). This CDR3 is built from 13 residues. CDR3: CASSLLAHQQAFF. The CDR3, as DNA: TGTGCCAGCAGCTTACTTGCCCACCAGCAGGCTTTCTTT.

This clonotype has only a few counts. This chain joins TRBV15 and TRBJ1-1; perhaps TRBD1 as D (5 bases). CDR1 is LNHNV, CDR2 YYDKDF, per germline (reference sequence). This CDR3 region has 15 residues. V lost 5 bases and J lost 0, with 13 bases in between. CDR3 sequence: CATSVVKGLNTEAFF. The CDR3 region has the DNA TGTGCCACCAGCGTGGTAAAGGGGTTGAACACTGAAGCTTTCTTT.

This clonotype came up many times. In nucleotides, the CDR3 is TGTGCCAGCAGTTACCCGGGCTCTCAGGGAACCAAAGCTTTCTTT. Its translation is CASSYPGSQGTKAFF. The chain joins TRBV6-6 to TRBJ1-1; D might be TRBD1 (5 bases). From germline, CDR1 is MNHNY and CDR2 SVGAGI (reference sequence). The CDR3 is 15 residues long. V dropped 2 bases and J dropped 9 bases, with 19 bases sitting between them.

Ten or more counts support this clonotype. This chain uses TRBV11-2 with TRBJ1-1; D unresolved. V was shortened by 1 base and J by 0 bases, with 6 bases between the two germline ends. This CDR3 is built from 14 residues. The germline V gene has CDR1 SGHAT and CDR2 FQNNGV. The CDR3 region is CASSLVSVNTEAFF. In DNA form, the CDR3 reads TGTGCCAGCAGCTTAGTTTCGGTGAACACTGAAGCTTTCTTT.

This clonotype was observed at least ten times. The chain employs TRBV11-1 and TRBJ2-1, with D possibly called TRBD1 or TRBD2 (6 bases each). The CDR3 runs to 13 residues. CDR1 and CDR2 from the germline V gene are SGHAT and FQDESV (reference sequence). The V end lost 7 bases, the J end lost 9 bases, and 16 bases lay between the germline ends. The CDR3 sequence is CASTTTGAGEQFF. In DNA, the CDR3 is TGTGCCAGCACCACGACGGGGGCGGGTGAGCAGTTCTTC. The whole variable domain, remainder taken from reference TRBV11-1 and TRBJ2-1, is EAEVAQSPRYKITEKSQAVAFWCDPISGHATLYWYRQILGQGPELLVQFQDESVVDDSQLPKDRFSAERLKGVDSTLKIQPAELGDSAMYLCASTTTGAGEQFFGPGTRLTVL.

In this sample, this clonotype turned up a few times. This chain joins TRBV7-6 and TRBJ1-1, with a possible D match to TRBD1 (6 bases). The V end lost 5 bases, the J end lost 1 base, and 17 bases lay between the germline ends. Germline CDR1 is SGHVS and CDR2 is FNYEAQ. This CDR3 is built from 16 residues. The CDR3 region is CASSQGQGGGNTEAFF. The CDR3 coding sequence is TGTGCCAGCAGCCAGGGGCAGGGCGGCGGGAACACTGAAGCTTTCTTT.

This clonotype was seen many times. The gene calls are TRBV20-1 and TRBJ1-1; TRBD1 agrees at 9 bases. The CDR3 sequence is 14 residues long. After removal of 6 bases from V and 0 bases from J, the junction contained 5 bases not matched to a gene. CDR1 and CDR2 from the germline V gene are DFQATT and SNEGSKA (reference sequence). The CDR3 DNA follows: TGCAGTGCGACGACAGGGGGTGTGAACACTGAAGCTTTCTTT. It translates to CSATTGGVNTEAFF.

This clonotype was seen only a few times. The gene calls are TRBV27 and TRBJ2-2; TRBD1 might be the D (5 bases). The germline V and J ends were trimmed by 10 bases and 5 bases, with 14 bases remaining between them. The length of the CDR3 is 13 residues. CDR1 and CDR2 from the germline V gene are MNHEY and SMNVEV (reference sequence). The CDR3 here is CATAAGRTGELFF. The CDR3 coding sequence is TGTGCCACGGCCGCAGGGCGGACCGGGGAGCTGTTTTTT.

In this sample, this clonotype turned up many times. The chain carries TRBV11-2 and TRBJ1-6; the D is unclear. V was shortened by 3 bases and J by 15 bases, with 21 bases between the two germline ends. The length of the CDR3 is 15 residues. Germline V lookup: CDR1 SGHAT, CDR2 FQNNGV. CDR3 sequence reads: CASSFSAGSLHVLHF. In nucleotides, the CDR3 is TGTGCCAGCAGCTTTTCAGCGGGCAGCTTACATGTCCTCCACTTT.

The CDR3 bases are TGTGCCAGCACACCAACCGGCGATCAGCCCCAGCATTTT. Encoded protein: CASTPTGDQPQHF. The V gene is TRBV6-1, the J gene TRBJ1-5; D remains unclear. This CDR3 comprises 13 residues. V lost 7 bases to trimming and J lost 5 bases, with 12 bases between them. Germline V lookup: CDR1 MNHNS, CDR2 SASEGT.

The V call is TRBV11-2, the J call TRBJ2-5; no firm D call. V lost 4 bases to trimming and J lost 1 base, with 13 bases between them. From germline, CDR1 is SGHAT and CDR2 FQNNGV. The CDR3 extends over 15 amino acids. The CDR3: CASSYRRAAQETQYF. The CDR3 DNA reads TGTGCCAGCAGCTACCGCCGGGCGGCCCAAGAGACCCAGTACTTC.

This clonotype was recorded at least ten times. The chain has TRBV27 and TRBJ2-7; TRBD2 matches 7 bases. Germline V CDR1 and CDR2: MNHEY, SMNVEV (reference sequence). The CDR3 is 15 residues long. V gave up 2 bases and J gave up 2 bases; unmatched junction bases: 6. The CDR3 here is CASSLILRGTYEQYF. The CDR3 coding sequence is TGTGCCAGCAGTTTAATTTTGCGGGGGACCTACGAGCAGTACTTC.

This chain links TRBV6-1 with TRBJ2-7; possibly TRBD1 for D (5 bases). Per the germline V gene, CDR1 is MNHNS and CDR2 is SASEGT. The CDR3 is 14 residues long. Trimming took 6 bases from V and 2 from J, leaving 14 bases between them. The CDR3 DNA sequence: TGTGCCAGCAGAGAGACAGTAGTCCCCTACGAGCAGTACTTC. Translating it yields CASRETVVPYEQYF.

This chain's CDR3 is CASSYSRRNYGYTF. CDR3 coding DNA: TGTGCCAGCAGTTACTCGCGGAGAAACTATGGCTACACCTTC. The gene calls are TRBV6-6 and TRBJ1-2; no clear D gene. The V gene lost 0 bases and the J gene lost 2 bases, with 7 bases spanning the gap. The CDR3 loop spans 14 amino acids. The germline V gene encodes CDR1 MNHNY and CDR2 SVGAGI (reference sequence).

The V gene is TRBV6-1, the J gene TRBJ1-2; 7 bases are shared with TRBD1. The ends lost 8 bases at V and 0 bases at J; junction bases unmatched: 3. Per the germline V gene, CDR1 is MNHNS and CDR2 is SASEGT. There are 13 residues in the CDR3. The CDR3 here is CASGRGPNYGYTF. CDR3 nucleotide sequence: TGTGCCAGCGGGAGGGGGCCTAACTATGGCTACACCTTC.

This clonotype was recorded many times. The chain joins TRBV28 to TRBJ1-1, with D uncertain. With 3 bases removed from V and 8 bases from J, the gap between germline ends came to 13 bases. CDR1 and CDR2 from the germline V gene are MDHEN and SYDVKM. The CDR3 has 13 amino acids. The CDR3 coding sequence is TGTGCCAGCAGTTTGAAGGTAGGAAGGGAAGCTTTCTTT. Its protein product is CASSLKVGREAFF. Looking up the rest from reference TRBV28 and TRBJ1-1 gives the full variable domain: DVKVTQSSRYLVKRTGEKVFLECVQDMDHENMFWYRQDPGLGLRLIYFSYDVKMKEKGDIPEGYSVSREKKERFSLILESASTNQTSMYLCASSLKVGREAFFGQGTRLTVV.

This clonotype was counted many times. The chain employs TRBV28 and TRBJ2-3; 9 nucleotides align to TRBD1. The CDR3 sequence is 13 residues long. CDR1 is MDHEN and CDR2 is SYDVKM in the germline V gene. The V segment lost 10 bases and the J segment 2 bases; nucleotides outside the gene matches: 4. The CDR3 DNA reads as TGTGCCACCCGGGACAGGGCCACAGATACGCAGTATTTT. The encoded protein is CATRDRATDTQYF.

This clonotype was observed a handful of times. The chain has TRBV14 and TRBJ2-1; the match to TRBD2 covers 7 bases. In germline, CDR1 is SGHDN, CDR2 FVKESK. Trimming at V came to 0 bases and at J to 15 bases, leaving 8 bases not matched to a gene. The CDR3 covers 13 residues. This chain's CDR3 is CASSQDGLGWLFF. Written as DNA, the CDR3 is TGTGCCAGCAGCCAAGATGGACTAGGTTGGCTGTTCTTC.

This clonotype was observed a handful of times. V and J are TRBV4-3 and TRBJ2-2; D gene uncertain. The CDR3 totals 17 residues. Germline V CDR1 and CDR2: LGHNA, YSLEER. V was shortened by 3 bases and J by 0 bases, with 14 bases between the two germline ends. The CDR3 loop is CASSQYLESANTGELFF. The CDR3 DNA reads as TGCGCCAGCAGCCAGTACCTGGAGAGCGCGAACACCGGGGAGCTGTTTTTT.

This clonotype was seen only a few times. The CDR3 spells CASSVSRGGNEQFF. The CDR3 DNA reads as TGTGCCAGCAGCGTGTCCAGGGGGGGCAATGAGCAGTTCTTC. The rearrangement uses TRBV7-2 and TRBJ2-1; D assignment may be TRBD1 or TRBD2 (7 bases each). CDR1 and CDR2 (germline): SGHTA, FQGNSA. CDR3 length: 14 residues. Trimming removed 5 bases from V and 6 bases from J, with 14 bases in between.

The table lists this clonotype with many counts. The gene calls are TRBV7-2 and TRBJ2-3; a weak D match, TRBD1 (6 bases). Trimming stripped 5 bases from V and 11 bases from J, with 17 bases between. Germline CDR1 reads SGHTA; CDR2 reads FQGNSA. The CDR3 is 13 residues long. The DNA of the CDR3 is TGTGCCAGCAGCCACGACAGGTCCAGGGGGCAGTATTTT. It translates to CASSHDRSRGQYF.

The chain is built from TRBV6-1 and TRBJ2-7; 7 positions match TRBD1. J gave up 9 bases and V 7 bases, and 9 bases lay outside the gene matches. Germline CDR1 reads MNHNS; CDR2 reads SASEGT. The CDR3 loop spans 12 amino acids. The CDR3 sequence: CASTDREVWQYF. The CDR3 nucleotides read TGTGCCAGCACCGACAGGGAAGTTTGGCAGTACTTC.

A word on this clonotype: A read error is likely, as this CDR3 ends without the conserved phenylalanine or tryptophan. The chain employs TRBV27 and TRBJ1-1, with a weak D call TRBD1 (6 bases). This CDR3 has 14 amino acids. Per the germline V gene, CDR1 is MNHEY and CDR2 is SMNVEV (reference sequence). The V end was cut by 7 bases, the J end by 4 bases, with 16 bases between. The CDR3 DNA sequence: TGTGCCAGCACTTCACAGGGTATAGGCACTGAAGCTTTCCTT. As protein: CASTSQGIGTEAFL.

At least ten counts were recorded for this clonotype. The CDR3 region is CASSFEKLNTEAFF. The CDR3, as DNA: TGTGCCAGCAGCTTCGAAAAATTGAACACTGAAGCTTTCTTT. The genes are TRBV5-6 and TRBJ1-1, with unresolved D. The CDR3 is 14 amino acids. From germline, CDR1 is SGHDT and CDR2 YYEEEE. V was cut by 2 bases and J by 0 bases, with 8 bases left in between.

Only a few counts were recorded for this clonotype. This sequence joins TRBV10-2 and TRBJ2-2, with 10 bases identical to TRBD2. V was pared by 6 bases and J by 1 base, with 2 bases of the junction left unmatched. CDR3 length: 15 residues. Germline V lookup: CDR1 WSHSY, CDR2 SAAADI. Here the CDR3 reads CASRIAGGNTGELFF. The CDR3 DNA reads as TGCGCCAGCAGAATAGCGGGGGGGAACACCGGGGAGCTGTTTTTT.

Many counts were recorded for this clonotype. The gene calls are TRBV27 and TRBJ2-7, with D perhaps TRBD1 (6 bases). There are 16 residues in the CDR3. Trimming left V 5 bases short and J 0 bases short, with 17 bases between. The germline CDR1 and CDR2 sequences are MNHEY and SMNVEV (reference sequence). CDR3 residues: CASSGGRDTFSYEQYF. The DNA for the CDR3 is TGTGCCAGCAGTGGGGGCCGGGACACTTTCTCCTACGAGCAGTACTTC.